The next 18 T cell receptor beta chains were all read from a single sample in a study of OX40 agonist ivuxolimab in advanced cancers. The repertoire was sequenced with immunoSEQ multiplex PCR; TCRdb's copy has only in-frame clones and lacks some. Among some 62,000 clones listed, approximately 85% were seen once. The source material was CD4+ or CD8+ T cells sorted from blood, sampled in a trial of the OX40 agonist ivuxolimab. The origin of the receptors is an adult with an advanced solid tumor such as melanoma, head and neck, liver or kidney cancer.

The chain recombines TRBV18 with TRBJ1-6; no firm D call. Trimming stripped 8 bases from V and 11 bases from J, with 22 bases between. Per the germline V gene, CDR1 is KGHSH and CDR2 is LQKENI. The CDR3 is 15 amino acids. The DNA of the CDR3 is TGTGCCAGCGGGCCCGGAGGAGGAGCTATCACACCCCTCCACTTT. Protein product: CASGPGGGAITPLHF.

The chain has TRBV5-3 and TRBJ1-5, with 12 bases aligning to TRBD1. TRBV5-3 is an ORF, with its function uncertain. The CDR3 sequence is 16 residues long. The V gene end was trimmed by 8 bases and the J gene end by 0 bases; junction bases not matched to a gene: 6. CDR3 protein: CARGQGAPYSNQPQHF. The CDR3 coding sequence is TGTGCCAGGGGACAGGGGGCTCCTTATAGCAATCAGCCCCAGCATTTT.

J is TRBJ1-2 and V is TRBV29-1; the D gene is possibly TRBD1 (5 bases). The germline V gene has CDR1 SQVTM and CDR2 ANQGSEA. V lost 3 bases and J lost 3, with 17 bases in between. The CDR3 totals 15 residues. The CDR3: CSVEAGTLKDYGYTF. DNA for the CDR3: TGCAGCGTTGAGGCAGGGACCCTTAAGGACTATGGCTACACCTTC. Based on the CDR3 plus reference TRBV29-1 and TRBJ1-2, the full variable domain is SAVISQKPSRDICQRGTSLTIQCQVDSQVTMMFWYRQQPGQSLTLIATANQGSEATYESGFVIDKFPISRPNLTFSTLTVSNMSPEDSSIYLCSVEAGTLKDYGYTFGSGTRLTVV.

The rearrangement uses TRBV28 and TRBJ2-7, with D possibly TRBD2 on 8 matching bases. Germline V CDR1 and CDR2: MDHEN, SYDVKM. V lost 3 bases to trimming and J lost 2 bases, with 17 bases between them. This CDR3 has 16 residues. The CDR3 coding sequence is TGTGCCAGCAGTTTCCACCTTAGCGGGACAGCCTACGAGCAGTACTTC. Protein sequence: CASSFHLSGTAYEQYF. The whole variable domain, filled in from reference TRBV28 and TRBJ2-7, reads DVKVTQSSRYLVKRTGEKVFLECVQDMDHENMFWYRQDPGLGLRLIYFSYDVKMKEKGDIPEGYSVSREKKERFSLILESASTNQTSMYLCASSFHLSGTAYEQYFGPGTRLTVT.

The V and J genes are TRBV15 and TRBJ2-5; TRBD1 matches 7 bases. This CDR3 has 14 amino acids. Per germline, CDR1 LNHNV and CDR2 YYDKDF (reference sequence). J lost 3 bases, V lost 6 bases, and 7 bases had no gene match. The CDR3 sequence: CATSKDGQEETQYF. CDR3 coding DNA: TGTGCCACCAGTAAGGATGGACAGGAAGAGACCCAGTACTTC.

The CDR3 loop reads CASKGTGRDGYTF. CDR3 bases: TGTGCCAGCAAGGGGACAGGGAGAGATGGCTACACCTTC. The V call is TRBV11-2, the J call TRBJ1-2, with TRBD1 matching 9 bases. Trimming at V came to 7 bases and at J to 6 bases, leaving 6 bases not matched to a gene. CDR3 length: 13 residues. Germline lookup yields CDR1 SGHAT and CDR2 FQNNGV.

The chain recombines TRBV7-3 with TRBJ2-7; 8 nucleotides match TRBD1. J was trimmed by 3 bases and V by 5 bases; bases with no gene match: 15. This CDR3 region has 17 residues. Per the germline V gene, CDR1 is SGHTA and CDR2 is FQGTGA. The CDR3 reads CASSQGPGTGALYEQYF. DNA for the CDR3: TGTGCCAGCAGCCAAGGGCCGGGGACAGGAGCTCTCTACGAGCAGTACTTC. The entire variable domain, with the rest obtained from reference TRBV7-3 and TRBJ2-7, is as follows: GAGVSQTPSNKVTEKGKYVELRCDPISGHTALYWYRQSLGQGPEFLIYFQGTGAADDSGLPNDRFFAVRPEGSVSTLKIQRTERGDSAVYLCASSQGPGTGALYEQYFGPGTRLTVT.

The chain is built from TRBV2 and TRBJ2-7; 10 bases line up with TRBD1. CDR1 SNHLY and CDR2 FYNNEI come from the germline V gene. The CDR3 sequence is 15 residues long. Germline trimming cut 4 bases from V and 3 bases from J; bases unmatched to any gene: 6. Here the CDR3 reads CASSAPGQGFYEQYF. CDR3 DNA: TGTGCCAGCAGTGCGCCGGGACAGGGGTTCTACGAGCAGTACTTC.

The chain has TRBV7-8 and TRBJ2-7; D gene unclear. Germline CDR1 and CDR2: SGHVS and FQNEAQ. This CDR3 has 15 residues. The ends were cut back, 5 bases at V and 4 bases at J, with 18 bases in the middle. CDR3 loop: CASSPAGLRAYEQYF. CDR3 sequence (DNA): TGTGCCAGCAGCCCCGCTGGGTTAAGGGCTTACGAGCAGTACTTC.

This clone was counted once. The V and J genes are TRBV29-1 and TRBJ2-7, with 12 bases matching TRBD1. The V segment lost 2 bases and the J segment 0 bases; nucleotides outside the gene matches: 14. CDR3 length: 19 amino acids. Germline CDR1 reads SQVTM; CDR2 reads ANQGSEA. The CDR3 protein is CSVELPGQGARIRSYEQYF. In DNA form, the CDR3 reads TGCAGCGTTGAACTCCCGGGACAGGGGGCGCGGATCCGCTCCTACGAGCAGTACTTC.

This clone was recorded only once. The V gene is TRBV6-5, the J gene TRBJ1-1; unclear D gene. The ends were cut back, 7 bases at V and 0 bases at J, with 15 bases in the middle. Germline CDR1 MNHEY, CDR2 SVGAGI. The CDR3 has 15 residues. The CDR3 here is CASNLNRIMNTEAFF. DNA for the CDR3: TGTGCCAGCAACCTAAACAGAATTATGAACACTGAAGCTTTCTTT.

The chain combines TRBV25-1 with TRBJ2-7, with TRBD2 matching 7 bases. The trim removed 3 bases at V and 2 bases at J, leaving 7 bases unmatched. CDR1 is MGHDK and CDR2 is SYGVNS in the germline V gene. The CDR3 length is 15 residues. CDR3 sequence: CASSDPRLATYEQYF. In DNA form, the CDR3 reads TGTGCCAGCAGTGATCCCCGACTAGCTACCTACGAGCAGTACTTC.

In this sample, this clone turned up a few times. The gene calls are TRBV14 and TRBJ2-4; D gene ambiguous. The germline V gene encodes CDR1 SGHDN and CDR2 FVKESK. The CDR3 is 12 amino acids. Trimming left V 4 bases short and J 9 bases short, with 10 bases between. CDR3 nucleotides: TGTGCCAGCAGCCCAGGCCCTAGCATTCAGTACTTC. It yields the protein CASSPGPSIQYF.

The chain has TRBV18 and TRBJ2-2; possibly TRBD2 for D (5 bases). The CDR3 is made up of 17 amino acids. V was clipped by 1 base and J by 0 bases, with 12 bases between them. From germline, CDR1 is KGHSH and CDR2 LQKENI. The CDR3 nucleotides are TGTGCCAGCTCACCACTACTGGCGGGTACGAACACCGGGGAGCTGTTTTTT. It codes for CASSPLLAGTNTGELFF. Combining the CDR3 with reference TRBV18 and TRBJ2-2 gives the whole variable domain NAGVMQNPRHLVRRRGQEARLRCSPMKGHSHVYWYRQLPEEGLKFMVYLQKENIIDESGMPKERFSAEFPKEGPSILRIQQVVRGDSAAYFCASSPLLAGTNTGELFFGEGSRLTVL.

The chain links TRBV6-5 to TRBJ1-2; perhaps TRBD1 as D (5 bases). The CDR3 totals 15 residues. Germline values: CDR1 MNHEY, CDR2 SVGAGI. The V end was cut by 2 bases, the J end by 3 bases, with 13 bases between. CDR3 loop: CASSYGGRVDYGYTF. The CDR3 DNA reads as TGTGCCAGCAGTTACGGAGGCAGGGTGGACTATGGCTACACCTTC.

The CDR3 is CASSPPLPLGQPQHF. The CDR3 region has the DNA TGTGCCAGTTCCCCCCCGCTCCCACTCGGTCAGCCCCAGCATTTT. The gene calls are TRBV28 and TRBJ1-5; no reliable D call. Germline CDR1 reads MDHEN; CDR2 reads SYDVKM. V was clipped by 9 bases and J by 6 bases, with 21 bases between them. This CDR3 has 15 amino acids.

V and J are TRBV6-5 and TRBJ2-7; D perhaps matches TRBD2 (6 bases). CDR1 and CDR2 from the germline V gene are MNHEY and SVGAGI. The CDR3 spans 14 residues. Trimming cost V 2 bases and J 3 bases, with 11 bases left between them. Written as DNA, the CDR3 is TGTGCCAGCAGTTACACGGGGACTGGCTACGAGCAGTACTTC. Its translation: CASSYTGTGYEQYF.

This chain joins TRBV7-7 and TRBJ2-5; 9 nucleotides match TRBD1. The CDR3 is made up of 14 amino acids. The V and J ends lost 4 bases and 3 bases, in that order; junction bases with no gene match: 3. The germline V gene encodes CDR1 SSHAT and CDR2 FNYEAQ (reference sequence). The CDR3 loop reads CASSSTGGEETQYF. CDR3 coding DNA: TGTGCCAGCAGCTCCACAGGGGGCGAAGAGACCCAGTACTTC.